The sequence of this TCR beta chain was determined in a study of blood T cell repertoires in COVID-19 (dated by TCRdb to between 2020 and 2021). As for the study more broadly: Samples covering the acute and convalescent phases of COVID-19 were provided by collaborators in the United States, Italy and Spain. Where available, HLA class I and class II types were obtained from metadata supplied by the sample provider rather than from assay-based typing. The samples were drawn from two sources: the first 160 participants of the ongoing ImmuneRACE study, and fewer than 1,500 subjects contributed by 6 global collaborators. Nearly every sample came with metadata listing a de-identified subject ID, COVID-19 status, age in years and sex. The material from the prospective study consisted of cDNA or gDNA derived from T cells, B-cell-depleted T cells, or PBMCs. A freely available public database, intended as a resource for researchers studying the immune response to SARS-CoV-2, is where the repertoires were released. Deeply sampled blood TCRbeta repertoires from subjects exposed to, actively infected with, or recovered from COVID-19 were included in the dataset.

Collaborating institutions collected whole blood in K2EDTA tubes following their own protocols. Collaborator samples were shipped for TCRbeta analysis as frozen whole blood, isolated PBMCs, or DNA extracted from either sample type. Overall study results and their limits: Clinical and demographic metadata were provided uncurated, with the amount varying by source and participant.

Concerning this clone: Its antigen is currently not known. Base quality data are lacking; no much larger clone is found one base away.

TCRbeta CDR3 regions were amplified from genomic DNA using the immunoSEQ Assay, a bias-controlled multiplex PCR. As for the authors' bioinformatics: The number of nucleated cells in each sample was estimated from the amplification of reference gene primers within the assay. To quantify the absolute abundance of each unique TCRbeta CDR3 rearrangement, sequence reads were collapsed and filtered. Productive Simpson clonality was computed per sample as the square root of Simpson's diversity index over productive rearrangements. In TCRdb, the immuneACCESS table is reduced to in-frame sequences with V and J assigned. These tables do not hold every clone; where another copy was compared, an unresolved V gene accounts for under half, and the others remain unexplained. V and J calls and clone size are as listed in that table; D and trimming were resolved from the DNA. The sample contains more than 65,000 clones, around three quarters of them found a single time. 15% to 20% of the sample is held by the ten biggest clonotypes.

The receptor was isolated from a man between 60 and 70 years old with acute or convalescent COVID-19. The sample taken for sequencing was peripheral blood.

In nucleotides, the sequence is TGTGCCAGCAGCGACGGACAGGGTAGAAATCAGCCCCAGCATTTT. Its protein is CASSDGQGRNQPQHF. The chain is assembled from TRBV6-5 and TRBJ1-5; 8 nucleotides in the junction match TRBD1. There are 15 amino acids in the CDR3, from cysteine to phenylalanine inclusive. Only the CDR3 region is kept as DNA, spanning 45 bases read in frame from base 1. The V end gives up 6 bases and the J end 4 bases, leaving 8 bases in the junction not matched to a gene. According to the germline V gene, CDR1 reads MNHEY and CDR2 reads SVGAGI.